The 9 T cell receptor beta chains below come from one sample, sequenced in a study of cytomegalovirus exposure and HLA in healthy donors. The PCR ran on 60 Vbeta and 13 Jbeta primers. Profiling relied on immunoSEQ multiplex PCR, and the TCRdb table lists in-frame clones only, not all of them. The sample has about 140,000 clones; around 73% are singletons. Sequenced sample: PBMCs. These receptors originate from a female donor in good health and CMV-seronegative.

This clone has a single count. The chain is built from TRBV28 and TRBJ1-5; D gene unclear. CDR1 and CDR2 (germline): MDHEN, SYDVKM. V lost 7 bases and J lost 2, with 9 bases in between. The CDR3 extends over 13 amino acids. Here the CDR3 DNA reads TGTGCCAGCACCGTCGGTGGCAATCAGCCCCAGCATTTT. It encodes CASTVGGNQPQHF.

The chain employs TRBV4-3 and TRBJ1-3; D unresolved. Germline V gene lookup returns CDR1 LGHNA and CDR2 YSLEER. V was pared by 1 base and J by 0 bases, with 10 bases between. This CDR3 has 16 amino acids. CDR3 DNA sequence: TGCGCCAGCAGCCAAGTACCACAGAGCTCTGGAAACACCATATATTTT. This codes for CASSQVPQSSGNTIYF.

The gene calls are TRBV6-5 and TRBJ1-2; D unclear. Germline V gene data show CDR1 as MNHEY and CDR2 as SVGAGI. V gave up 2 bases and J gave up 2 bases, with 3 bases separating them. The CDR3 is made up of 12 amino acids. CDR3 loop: CASSYGNYGYTF. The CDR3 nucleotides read TGTGCCAGCAGTTACGGCAACTATGGCTACACCTTC.

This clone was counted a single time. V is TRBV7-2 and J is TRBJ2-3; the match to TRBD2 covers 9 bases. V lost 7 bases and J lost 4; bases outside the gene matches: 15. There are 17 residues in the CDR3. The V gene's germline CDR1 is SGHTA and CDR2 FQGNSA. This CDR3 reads CASTPRAGGPRADTQYF. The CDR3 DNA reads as TGTGCCAGCACTCCCCGGGCGGGGGGGCCTCGTGCAGATACGCAGTATTTT.

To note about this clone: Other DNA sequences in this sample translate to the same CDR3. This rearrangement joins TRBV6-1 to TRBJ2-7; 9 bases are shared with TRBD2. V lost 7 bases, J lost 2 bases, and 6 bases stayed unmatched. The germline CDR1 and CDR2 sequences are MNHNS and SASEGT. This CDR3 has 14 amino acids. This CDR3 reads CASNRAGGPYEQYF. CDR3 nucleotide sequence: TGTGCCAGCAACAGAGCGGGAGGCCCCTACGAGCAGTACTTC.

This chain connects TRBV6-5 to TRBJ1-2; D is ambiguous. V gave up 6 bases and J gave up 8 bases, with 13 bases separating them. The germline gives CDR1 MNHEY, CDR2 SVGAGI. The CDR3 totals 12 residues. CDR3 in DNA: TGTGCCAGCAGATACAAGGCGGGCGGCTACACCTTC. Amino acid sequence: CASRYKAGGYTF.

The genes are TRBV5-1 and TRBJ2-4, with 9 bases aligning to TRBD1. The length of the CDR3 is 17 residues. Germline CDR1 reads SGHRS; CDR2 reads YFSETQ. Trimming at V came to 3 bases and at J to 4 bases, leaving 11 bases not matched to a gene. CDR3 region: CASSWDPQGAWKNIQYF. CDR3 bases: TGCGCCAGCAGCTGGGACCCACAGGGGGCTTGGAAAAACATTCAGTACTTC.

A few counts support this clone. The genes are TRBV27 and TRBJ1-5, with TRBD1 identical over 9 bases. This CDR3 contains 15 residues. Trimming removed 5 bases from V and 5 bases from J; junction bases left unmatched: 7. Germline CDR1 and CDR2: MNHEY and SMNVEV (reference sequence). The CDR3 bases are TGTGCCAGCAGTCCTACAGGGGGCGCGTATCAGCCCCAGCATTTT. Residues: CASSPTGGAYQPQHF.

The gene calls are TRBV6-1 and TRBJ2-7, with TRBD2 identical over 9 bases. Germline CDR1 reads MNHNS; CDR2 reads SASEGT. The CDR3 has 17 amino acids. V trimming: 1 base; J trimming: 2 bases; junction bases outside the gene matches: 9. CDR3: CASSEGMRLAGAYEQYF. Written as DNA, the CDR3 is TGTGCCAGCAGTGAAGGTATGAGGTTAGCGGGGGCCTACGAGCAGTACTTC.